This TCR beta chain is drawn from a study of technical replicates of blood from a handful of donors. The repertoire was sequenced with immunoSEQ multiplex PCR; TCRdb's copy has only in-frame clones and lacks some. The data contain tens of thousands of clones, nearly 98% of them singletons. The trim removed 10 bases at V and 4 bases at J, leaving 6 bases unmatched. The CDR3 has 12 amino acids. Germline assignment: CDR1 SNHLY and CDR2 FYNNEI. This TCR was sampled from a human donor in good health. Input material: T cells isolated from PBMCs. The chain joins TRBV2 to TRBJ1-1; 7 nucleotides line up with TRBD1. CDR3 sequence: CATTGVGTEAFF. In DNA, the CDR3 is TGTGCCACCACAGGGGTTGGCACTGAAGCTTTCTTT.